Presented here are 6 T cell receptor beta chains from one specimen sequenced in a study of shared clonotypes between healthy human individuals. The protocol was immunoSEQ multiplex PCR, while the TCRdb copy is restricted to in-frame clones and leaves out a portion. This repertoire shows about 1 million clones, under 80% found once; its top ten account for 1.2% to 1.5%. Sequencing used memory CD4+ T cells sorted from blood. Noted subset: CD45RA-negative fraction. These receptors all stem from a man between 18 and 35 years old in good health.

This clone has a single count. The rearrangement uses TRBV6-5 and TRBJ2-7; the match to TRBD1 covers 9 bases. This CDR3 spans 16 amino acids. V shed 0 bases and J 5 bases; nucleotides not matched to a gene: 8. CDR1 is MNHEY and CDR2 is SVGAGI in the germline V gene. For the CDR3, the DNA is TGTGCCAGCAGTTACTCAACCGGGACAGGGTACCACGAGCAGTACTTC. Its protein product is CASSYSTGTGYHEQYF.

The chain couples TRBV29-1 to TRBJ1-3; D call uncertain. This CDR3 spans 11 amino acids. Trimming shortened V by 4 bases and J by 8 bases, and 9 bases separated the two germline ends. Germline CDR1 reads SQVTM; CDR2 reads ANQGSEA. CDR3 sequence reads: CSVAPRDTIYF. DNA of the CDR3: TGCAGCGTTGCTCCCCGGGACACCATATATTTT.

The chain has TRBV30 and TRBJ2-5; weak D call: TRBD2 (5 bases). Trimming took 4 bases from V and 3 from J, leaving 18 bases between them. CDR1 is GTSNPN, CDR2 SVGIG, per germline (reference sequence). The CDR3 totals 15 residues. CDR3 loop: CAWNARDQLKETQYF. The DNA for the CDR3 is TGTGCCTGGAACGCGAGGGATCAACTTAAAGAGACCCAGTACTTC.

The gene calls are TRBV10-3 and TRBJ1-2; a possible D gene is TRBD1 (5 bases). Trimming took 1 base from V and 3 from J, leaving 9 bases between them. The CDR3 is 14 residues long. Germline assignment: CDR1 ENHRY and CDR2 SYGVKD. The CDR3 DNA follows: TGTGCCATCAGTGAGTTCCGGGGCGACTATGGCTACACCTTC. This encodes CAISEFRGDYGYTF.

This clone has a single count. The chain is built from TRBV30 and TRBJ1-1; possible D gene TRBD1, 5 bases. CDR3 length equals 11 residues. The germline CDR1 and CDR2 sequences are GTSNPN and SVGIG (reference sequence). The V end lost 3 bases, the J end lost 11 bases, and 13 bases lay between the germline ends. The CDR3 region is CAWRGGEDAFF. For the CDR3, the DNA is TGTGCCTGGAGGGGAGGGGAAGACGCTTTCTTT.

The chain combines TRBV14 with TRBJ2-1; no firm D call. The CDR3 totals 11 residues. The V and J ends lost 1 base and 9 bases respectively, with 4 bases between them. CDR1 is SGHDN and CDR2 is FVKESK in the germline V gene. The CDR3 region is CASSQAIEQFF. The CDR3 DNA follows: TGTGCCAGCAGCCAAGCAATTGAGCAGTTCTTC.